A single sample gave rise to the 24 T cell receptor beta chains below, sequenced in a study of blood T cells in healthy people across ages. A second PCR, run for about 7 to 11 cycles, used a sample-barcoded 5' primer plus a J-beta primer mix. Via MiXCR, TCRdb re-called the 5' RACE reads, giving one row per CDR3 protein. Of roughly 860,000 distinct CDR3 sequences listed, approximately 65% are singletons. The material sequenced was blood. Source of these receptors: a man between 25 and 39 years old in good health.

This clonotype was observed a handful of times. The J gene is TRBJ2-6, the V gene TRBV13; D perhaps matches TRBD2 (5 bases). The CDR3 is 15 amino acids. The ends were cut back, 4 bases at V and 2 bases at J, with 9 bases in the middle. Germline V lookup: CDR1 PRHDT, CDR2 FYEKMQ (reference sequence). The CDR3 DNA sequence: TGTGCCAGCAGCTCTGAGGGAACTGGGGCCAACGTCCTGACTTTC. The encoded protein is CASSSEGTGANVLTF.

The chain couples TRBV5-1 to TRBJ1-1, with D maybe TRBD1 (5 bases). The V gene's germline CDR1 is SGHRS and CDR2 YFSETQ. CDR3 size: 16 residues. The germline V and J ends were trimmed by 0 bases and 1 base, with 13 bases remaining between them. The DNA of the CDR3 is TGCGCCAGCAGCTTGGATGGGGCGGGTAGGAACACTGAAGCTTTCTTT. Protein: CASSLDGAGRNTEAFF.

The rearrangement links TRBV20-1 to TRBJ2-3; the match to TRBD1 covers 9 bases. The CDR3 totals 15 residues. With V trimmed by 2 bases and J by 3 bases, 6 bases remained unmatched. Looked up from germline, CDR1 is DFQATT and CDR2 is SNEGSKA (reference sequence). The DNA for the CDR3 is TGCAGTGCTAGATCCGGGACAGGGATTACAGATACGCAGTATTTT. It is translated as CSARSGTGITDTQYF.

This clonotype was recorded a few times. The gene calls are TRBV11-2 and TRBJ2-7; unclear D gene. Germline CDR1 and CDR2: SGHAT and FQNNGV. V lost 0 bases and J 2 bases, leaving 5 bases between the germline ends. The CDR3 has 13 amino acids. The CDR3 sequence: CASSLDPTYEQYF. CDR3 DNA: TGTGCCAGCAGCTTAGATCCCACCTACGAGCAGTACTTC.

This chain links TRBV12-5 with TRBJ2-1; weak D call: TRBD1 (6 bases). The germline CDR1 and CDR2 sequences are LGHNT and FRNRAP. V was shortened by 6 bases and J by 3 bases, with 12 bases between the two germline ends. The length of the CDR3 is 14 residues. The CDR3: CASGATGYYNEQFF. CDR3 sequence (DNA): TGTGCTAGTGGGGCGACAGGCTACTACAATGAGCAGTTCTTC.

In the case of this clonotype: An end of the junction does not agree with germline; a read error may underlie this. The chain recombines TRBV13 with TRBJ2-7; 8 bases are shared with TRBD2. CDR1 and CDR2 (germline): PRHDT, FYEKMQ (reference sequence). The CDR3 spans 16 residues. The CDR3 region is CASSLGLGLGEGEQYF. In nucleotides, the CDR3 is TGTGCCAGCAGCCTAGGGCTGGGACTAGGCGAGGGGGAGCAGTACTTC.

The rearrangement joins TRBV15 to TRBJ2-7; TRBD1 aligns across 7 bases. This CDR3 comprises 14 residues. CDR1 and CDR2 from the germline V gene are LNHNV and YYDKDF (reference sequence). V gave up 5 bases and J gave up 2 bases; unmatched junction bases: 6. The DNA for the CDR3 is TGTGCCACCAGCGCCCGACAGGGTCCCTACGAGCAGTACTTC. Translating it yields CATSARQGPYEQYF.

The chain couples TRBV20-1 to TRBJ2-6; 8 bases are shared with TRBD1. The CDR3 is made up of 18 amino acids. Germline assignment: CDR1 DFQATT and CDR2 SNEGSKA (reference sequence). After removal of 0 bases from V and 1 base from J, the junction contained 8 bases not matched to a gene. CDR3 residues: CSARDWGRGRSGANVLTF. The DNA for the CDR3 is TGCAGTGCTAGAGATTGGGGCAGGGGGCGTTCTGGGGCCAACGTCCTGACTTTC.

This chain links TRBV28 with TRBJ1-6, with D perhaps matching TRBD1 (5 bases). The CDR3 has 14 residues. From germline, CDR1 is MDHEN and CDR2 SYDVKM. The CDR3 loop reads CVSGGGSGNSPLHF. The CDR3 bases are TGTGTCTCAGGTGGGGGTTCGGGGAATTCACCCCTCCACTTT.

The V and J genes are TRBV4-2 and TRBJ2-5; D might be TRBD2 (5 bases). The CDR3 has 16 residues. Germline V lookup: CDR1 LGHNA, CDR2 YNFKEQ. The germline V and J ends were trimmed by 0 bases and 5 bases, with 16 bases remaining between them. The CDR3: CASSQDPGYRSETQYF. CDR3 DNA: TGTGCCAGCAGCCAAGATCCGGGGTACCGATCTGAGACCCAGTACTTC.

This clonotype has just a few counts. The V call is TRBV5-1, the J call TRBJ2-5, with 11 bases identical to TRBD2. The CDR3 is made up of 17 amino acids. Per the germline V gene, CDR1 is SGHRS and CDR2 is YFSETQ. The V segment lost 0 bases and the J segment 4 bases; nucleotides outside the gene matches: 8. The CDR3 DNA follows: TGCGCCAGCAGCTTGGCTCTAGCGGGGGGAATTCGAGAGACCCAGTACTTC. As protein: CASSLALAGGIRETQYF.

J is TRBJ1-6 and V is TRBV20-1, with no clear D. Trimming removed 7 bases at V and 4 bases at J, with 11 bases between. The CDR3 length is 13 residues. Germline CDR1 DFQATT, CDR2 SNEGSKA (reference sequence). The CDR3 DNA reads TGCAGTGTGGTAGGGCCGTATAATTCACCCCTCCACTTT. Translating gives CSVVGPYNSPLHF.

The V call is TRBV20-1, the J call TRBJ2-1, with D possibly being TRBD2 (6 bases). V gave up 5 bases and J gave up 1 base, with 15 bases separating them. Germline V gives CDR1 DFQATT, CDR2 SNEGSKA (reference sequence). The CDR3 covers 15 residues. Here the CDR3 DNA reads TGCAGTGCTCGGGCGCGGGACGTTTCCTACAATGAGCAGTTCTTC. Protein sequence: CSARARDVSYNEQFF.

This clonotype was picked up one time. The CDR3 coding sequence is TGTGCCAGCAGCTTCGCGGGACTGGCGGGTGCTGGGGCCAACGTCCTGACTTTC. Its protein product is CASSFAGLAGAGANVLTF. The genes are TRBV7-9 and TRBJ2-6; TRBD2 is a possible D gene (6 bases). The CDR3 is 18 residues long. Germline V gene lookup returns CDR1 SEHNR and CDR2 FQNEAQ (reference sequence). Between the trimmed V and J ends, which lost 3 bases and 2 bases, there was a span of 17 bases.

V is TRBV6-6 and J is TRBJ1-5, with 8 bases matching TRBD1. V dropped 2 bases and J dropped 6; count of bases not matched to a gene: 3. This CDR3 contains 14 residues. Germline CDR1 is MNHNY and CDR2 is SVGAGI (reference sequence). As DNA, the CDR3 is TGTGCCAGCAGTTACCAGGGGGCTCTTCAGCCCCAGCATTTT. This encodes CASSYQGALQPQHF.

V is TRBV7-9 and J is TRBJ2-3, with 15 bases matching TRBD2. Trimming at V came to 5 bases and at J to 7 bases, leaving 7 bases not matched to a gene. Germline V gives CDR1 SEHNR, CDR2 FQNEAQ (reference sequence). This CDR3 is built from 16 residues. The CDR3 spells CASSTGLAGGLHTQYF. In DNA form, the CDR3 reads TGTGCCAGCAGCACGGGACTAGCGGGGGGCCTCCATACGCAGTATTTT.

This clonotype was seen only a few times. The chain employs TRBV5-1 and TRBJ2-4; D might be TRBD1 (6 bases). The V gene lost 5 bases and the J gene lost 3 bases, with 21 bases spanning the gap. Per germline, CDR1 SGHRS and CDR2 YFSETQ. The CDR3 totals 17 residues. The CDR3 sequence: CASRQNQLQGVKNIQYF. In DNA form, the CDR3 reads TGCGCCAGCAGACAAAACCAACTACAGGGTGTCAAAAACATTCAGTACTTC. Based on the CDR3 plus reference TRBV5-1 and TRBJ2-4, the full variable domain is KAGVTQTPRYLIKTRGQQVTLSCSPISGHRSVSWYQQTPGQGLQFLFEYFSETQRNKGNFPGRFSGRQFSNSRSEMNVSTLELGDSALYLCASRQNQLQGVKNIQYFGAGTRLSVL.

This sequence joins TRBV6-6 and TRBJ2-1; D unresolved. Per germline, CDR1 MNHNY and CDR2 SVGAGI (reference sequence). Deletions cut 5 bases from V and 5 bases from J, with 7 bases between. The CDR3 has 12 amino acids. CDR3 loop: CASSAENNEQFF. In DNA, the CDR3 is TGTGCCAGCAGTGCTGAAAACAATGAGCAGTTCTTC.

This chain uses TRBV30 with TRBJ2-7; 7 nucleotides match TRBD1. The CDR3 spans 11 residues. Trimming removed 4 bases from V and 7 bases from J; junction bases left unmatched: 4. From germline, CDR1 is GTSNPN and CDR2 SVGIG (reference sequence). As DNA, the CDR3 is TGTGCCTGGAAACAGGGGCGGGAGCAGTACTTC. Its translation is CAWKQGREQYF.

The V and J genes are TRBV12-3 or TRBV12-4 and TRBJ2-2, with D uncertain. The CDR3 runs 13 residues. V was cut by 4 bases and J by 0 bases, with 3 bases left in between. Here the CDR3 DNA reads TGTGCCAGCAGTTACCCGAACACCGGGGAGCTGTTTTTT. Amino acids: CASSYPNTGELFF.

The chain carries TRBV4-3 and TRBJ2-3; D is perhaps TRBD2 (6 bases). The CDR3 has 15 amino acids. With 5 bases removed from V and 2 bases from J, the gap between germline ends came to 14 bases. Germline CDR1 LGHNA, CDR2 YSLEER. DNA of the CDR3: TGCGCCAGCAGCGTTGGGACTTCGAACACAGATACGCAGTATTTT. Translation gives CASSVGTSNTDTQYF.

For the CDR3, the DNA is TGCAGTGCTAAGCAAGGAGCTGGGGCCAACGTCCTGACTTTC. Amino acid sequence: CSAKQGAGANVLTF. The chain joins TRBV20-1 to TRBJ2-6; no definite D call. Germline V gene data show CDR1 as DFQATT and CDR2 as SNEGSKA (reference sequence). Trimming shortened V by 4 bases and J by 2 bases, and 9 bases separated the two germline ends. The CDR3 sequence is 14 residues long.

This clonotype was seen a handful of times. CDR3 amino acids: CASSLAGGANYGYTF. The CDR3 DNA follows: TGTGCCAGCAGCTTGGCCGGGGGGGCTAACTATGGCTACACCTTC. The genes are TRBV7-9 and TRBJ1-2; tentatively, D is TRBD1 (5 bases). V was pared by 3 bases and J by 0 bases, with 11 bases between. Germline V gene lookup returns CDR1 SEHNR and CDR2 FQNEAQ (reference sequence). The CDR3 is 15 amino acids.

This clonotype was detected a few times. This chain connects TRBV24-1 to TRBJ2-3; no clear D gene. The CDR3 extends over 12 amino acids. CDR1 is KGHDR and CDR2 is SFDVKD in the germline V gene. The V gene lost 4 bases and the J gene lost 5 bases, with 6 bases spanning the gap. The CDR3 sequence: CATSESGDTQYF. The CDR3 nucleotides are TGTGCCACCAGTGAATCCGGAGATACGCAGTATTTT.